One and the same sample provided the 26 T cell receptor beta chains below, sequenced in a study of cytomegalovirus exposure and HLA in healthy donors. Both 60 Vbeta primers and 13 Jbeta primers went into the PCR. The repertoire was sequenced with immunoSEQ multiplex PCR; TCRdb's copy has only in-frame clones and lacks some. This sample carries roughly 63,000 clones, 75% of them seen once, and the ten largest clones take under 25%. The sample was PBMCs. These receptors were taken from a middle-aged woman in good health and CMV-seropositive.

This clone has only one observation. The CDR3 loop reads CATSRESAGRANSPLHF. The CDR3 nucleotides read TGTGCCACCAGCAGAGAATCGGCCGGGAGGGCGAATTCACCCCTCCACTTT. The chain couples TRBV15 to TRBJ1-6; D ambiguous. CDR3 length equals 17 residues. Trimming stripped 0 bases from V and 7 bases from J, with 16 bases between. Germline CDR1 LNHNV, CDR2 YYDKDF (reference sequence).

The chain carries TRBV7-9 and TRBJ2-6; D gene uncertain. The CDR3 has 16 residues. Per the germline V gene, CDR1 is SEHNR and CDR2 is FQNEAQ (reference sequence). V was trimmed by 5 bases and J by 3 bases, leaving 14 bases between them. The CDR3 protein is CASSGPRQYGANVLTF. The CDR3 DNA is TGTGCCAGCAGCGGGCCACGACAATATGGGGCCAACGTCCTGACTTTC.

The chain uses TRBV4-1 and TRBJ2-3, with 8 nucleotides matching TRBD1. Trimming at V came to 5 bases and at J to 4 bases, leaving 5 bases not matched to a gene. The CDR3 has 14 amino acids. The V gene's germline CDR1 is MGHRA and CDR2 YSYEKL. CDR3 residues: CASSSGQGADTQYF. CDR3 coding DNA: TGCGCCAGCAGCTCAGGACAGGGCGCAGATACGCAGTATTTT.

V gene TRBV18 combines with J gene TRBJ2-1; 12 positions match TRBD1. The CDR3 length is 16 residues. The junction had 13 bases not matched to a gene; V was cut back by 6 bases and J by 10 bases. The V gene's germline CDR1 is KGHSH and CDR2 LQKENI. CDR3 in amino acids: CASSPRPGQGAGEQFF. Written as DNA, the CDR3 is TGTGCCAGCTCCCCTCGCCCGGGACAGGGGGCTGGGGAGCAGTTCTTC.

This clone came up a few times. This chain joins TRBV6-1 and TRBJ1-2; D is possibly TRBD1 (6 bases). V was trimmed by 3 bases and J by 7 bases, leaving 12 bases between them. The CDR3 is made up of 13 amino acids. Germline CDR1 and CDR2: MNHNS and SASEGT. CDR3: CASSEGGQRGYTF. CDR3 in DNA: TGTGCCAGCAGTGAGGGGGGGCAGCGTGGCTACACCTTC.

The chain has TRBV7-6 and TRBJ2-1; perhaps TRBD2 as D (6 bases). Germline CDR1 reads SGHVS; CDR2 reads FNYEAQ. CDR3 length: 13 amino acids. V dropped 8 bases and J dropped 7 bases, with 15 bases sitting between them. The CDR3 nucleotides are TGTGCCAGCGGGGGGTGGAAAAAAAATGAGCAGTTCTTC. Amino acid sequence: CASGGWKKNEQFF.

The V gene is TRBV15, the J gene TRBJ1-2; a possible D gene is TRBD1 (5 bases). Looked up from germline, CDR1 is LNHNV and CDR2 is YYDKDF (reference sequence). CDR3 length equals 13 residues. V gave up 5 bases and J gave up 2 bases, with 9 bases separating them. CDR3 bases: TGTGCCACCAGCGGTGCAGGGAACTATGGCTACACCTTC. Translating gives CATSGAGNYGYTF.

The V and J genes are TRBV2 and TRBJ1-1; D is unresolved. The germline gives CDR1 SNHLY, CDR2 FYNNEI. The V gene lost 7 bases and the J gene lost 3 bases, with 15 bases spanning the gap. The CDR3 loop spans 14 amino acids. The CDR3 region has the DNA TGTGCCAGCATTTTCCTCGGGAGCCACACTGAAGCTTTCTTT. It codes for CASIFLGSHTEAFF.

This clone has just a few counts. The chain links TRBV7-6 to TRBJ1-1; D perhaps matches TRBD1 (6 bases). V was trimmed by 6 bases and J by 1 base, leaving 9 bases between them. CDR1 is SGHVS, CDR2 FNYEAQ, per germline. There are 13 residues in the CDR3. The CDR3 sequence is CASSQDRNTEAFF. The CDR3 DNA reads as TGTGCCAGCAGTCAGGACAGGAACACTGAAGCTTTCTTT. Full variable domain (rest looked up from reference TRBV7-6 and TRBJ1-1): GAGVSQSPRYKVTKRGQDVALRCDPISGHVSLYWYRQALGQGPEFLTYFNYEAQQDKSGLPNDRFSAERPEGSISTLTIQRTEQRDSAMYRCASSQDRNTEAFFGQGTRLTVV.

The gene calls are TRBV6-6 and TRBJ1-4, with unresolved D. The V gene lost 5 bases and the J gene lost 2 bases, with 12 bases spanning the gap. The germline V gene has CDR1 MNHNY and CDR2 SVGAGI (reference sequence). The CDR3 is made up of 15 amino acids. CDR3 nucleotides: TGTGCCAGCAGTCCGGTCAAGTTGACTAATGAAAAACTGTTTTTT. It translates to CASSPVKLTNEKLFF.

The chain couples TRBV5-8 to TRBJ1-5; D is ambiguous. CDR1 and CDR2 (germline): SGHTS, YDEGEE. V was clipped by 1 base and J by 2 bases, with 19 bases between them. The CDR3 is 18 amino acids. The CDR3 loop is CASSLSRVGRRGNQPQHF. The CDR3 nucleotides read TGTGCCAGCAGCTTGTCTAGGGTCGGGAGGAGGGGCAATCAGCCCCAGCATTTT.

V is TRBV18 and J is TRBJ1-5; D ambiguous. Between the trimmed V and J ends, which lost 1 base and 5 bases, there was a span of 6 bases. Germline V CDR1 and CDR2: KGHSH, LQKENI. CDR3 length: 13 residues. CDR3 loop: CASSPQRDQPQHF. The CDR3 region has the DNA TGTGCCAGCTCACCACAGAGGGATCAGCCCCAGCATTTT.

The chain combines TRBV2 with TRBJ2-7; D is undetermined. This CDR3 comprises 11 residues. CDR1 and CDR2 from the germline V gene are SNHLY and FYNNEI. V was trimmed by 7 bases and J by 4 bases, leaving 8 bases between them. The CDR3 region is CASKSGYEQYF. The CDR3 bases are TGTGCCAGCAAGTCAGGTTACGAGCAGTACTTC.

This clone was seen more than once but under ten times. The rearrangement links TRBV19 to TRBJ2-5; weak D call: TRBD1 (5 bases). V was pared by 5 bases and J by 6 bases, with 10 bases between. This CDR3 comprises 12 residues. Germline lookup yields CDR1 LNHDA and CDR2 SQIVND (reference sequence). In DNA form, the CDR3 reads TGTGCCAGTAGTCCCTTGGGGCAGACCCAGTACTTC. Encoded protein: CASSPLGQTQYF.

The chain recombines TRBV27 with TRBJ1-2; D is possibly TRBD1 (5 bases). Germline V gives CDR1 MNHEY, CDR2 SMNVEV (reference sequence). The V end lost 7 bases, the J end lost 7 bases, and 19 bases lay between the germline ends. The CDR3 has 14 amino acids. CDR3 loop: CASTPNRGSAGYTF. For the CDR3, the DNA is TGTGCCAGCACCCCAAACCGGGGGTCTGCTGGCTACACCTTC.

The chain uses TRBV5-1 and TRBJ2-5; TRBD2 aligns across 7 bases. The J call may be incorrect, as the DNA end agrees better with TRBJ2-7. In germline, CDR1 is SGHRS, CDR2 YFSETQ. This CDR3 comprises 13 residues. This CDR3 reads CASSFGGGYEQYF. The CDR3 nucleotides read TGCGCCAGCAGCTTTGGGGGGGGTTACGAGCAGTACTTC.

The rearrangement links TRBV5-5 to TRBJ2-3; D may be TRBD2 (6 bases). V lost 0 bases, J lost 4 bases, and 15 bases lay in between. This CDR3 contains 16 residues. CDR1 and CDR2 (germline): SGHKS, YYEKEE (reference sequence). For the CDR3, the DNA is TGTGCCAGCAGCTTGGGGGCTTACGGAGGGGCAGATACGCAGTATTTT. It is translated as CASSLGAYGGADTQYF.

The chain recombines TRBV5-8 with TRBJ2-7; D not resolved. CDR3 length equals 12 residues. In germline, CDR1 is SGHTS, CDR2 YDEGEE. Trimming stripped 1 base from V and 6 bases from J, with 8 bases between. CDR3 DNA: TGTGCCAGCAGCTTGCCCGGTGGCGAGCAGTACTTC. As protein: CASSLPGGEQYF.

The gene calls are TRBV7-9 and TRBJ1-4; D perhaps matches TRBD1 (5 bases). The CDR3 length is 15 residues. The germline V and J ends were trimmed by 0 bases and 6 bases, with 11 bases remaining between them. The germline V gene encodes CDR1 SEHNR and CDR2 FQNEAQ (reference sequence). The CDR3 sequence is CASSLALREHEKLFF. Here the CDR3 DNA reads TGTGCCAGCAGCTTAGCGCTCAGGGAACATGAAAAACTGTTTTTT. Looking up the rest from reference TRBV7-9 and TRBJ1-4 gives the full variable domain: DTGVSQNPRHKITKRGQNVTFRCDPISEHNRLYWYRQTLGQGPEFLTYFQNEAQLEKSRLLSDRFSAERPKGSFSTLEIQRTEQGDSAMYLCASSLALREHEKLFFGSGTQLSVL.

J is TRBJ2-7 and V is TRBV10-3; weak D call: TRBD2 (6 bases). The CDR3 runs 14 residues. The germline V gene encodes CDR1 ENHRY and CDR2 SYGVKD. The V gene lost 11 bases and the J gene lost 0 bases, with 17 bases spanning the gap. In DNA form, the CDR3 reads TGTGCCTCCTCCCGGGAGACCAGCTCCTACGAGCAGTACTTC. Encoded protein: CASSRETSSYEQYF.

The chain links TRBV25-1 to TRBJ1-1; D is perhaps TRBD1 (6 bases). The germline V and J ends were trimmed by 7 bases and 0 bases, with 12 bases remaining between them. The CDR3 has 14 amino acids. CDR1 is MGHDK and CDR2 is SYGVNS in the germline V gene. The DNA of the CDR3 is TGTGCCAGCACATCACAGGGTCTGAACACTGAAGCTTTCTTT. It specifies CASTSQGLNTEAFF. Full variable domain (missing parts from reference TRBV25-1 and TRBJ1-1): EADIYQTPRYLVIGTGKKITLECSQTMGHDKMYWYQQDPGMELHLIHYSYGVNSTEKGDLSSESTVSRIRTEHFPLTLESARPSHTSQYLCASTSQGLNTEAFFGQGTRLTVV.

V is TRBV19 and J is TRBJ1-5, with 7 bases identical to TRBD1. The germline CDR1 and CDR2 sequences are LNHDA and SQIVND (reference sequence). The CDR3 sequence is 14 residues long. V lost 9 bases, J lost 7 bases, and 12 bases stayed unmatched. As DNA, the CDR3 is TGTGCCAGCCGAAATGACAGGGAAGGGCAGCCCCAGCATTTT. Translation gives CASRNDREGQPQHF.

The chain links TRBV18 to TRBJ2-7; possible D gene TRBD2, 5 bases. CDR1 is KGHSH, CDR2 LQKENI, per germline. The V gene lost 3 bases and the J gene lost 0 bases, with 12 bases spanning the gap. CDR3 length equals 15 residues. CDR3 loop: CASSPRTARSYEQYF. The CDR3 nucleotides are TGTGCCAGCTCACCCCGGACTGCCCGCTCCTACGAGCAGTACTTC.

This chain uses TRBV2 with TRBJ2-2; the D gene is possibly TRBD1 (5 bases). The germline V gene has CDR1 SNHLY and CDR2 FYNNEI. The CDR3 is 13 amino acids. V was shortened by 2 bases and J by 13 bases, with 14 bases between the two germline ends. This chain's CDR3 is CASSERGDTGLFF. The CDR3 DNA reads TGTGCCAGCAGTGAAAGGGGTGACACCGGGCTGTTTTTT.

This chain connects TRBV12-5 to TRBJ2-5, with 8 bases matching TRBD1. Germline loops: CDR1 LGHNT, CDR2 FRNRAP. The CDR3 consists of 17 residues. The junction had 11 bases not matched to a gene; V was cut back by 1 base and J by 4 bases. The CDR3, as DNA: TGTGCTAGTGGTTTGGGTATCTCGGGACAGGTCGGAGAGACCCAGTACTTC. Amino acids: CASGLGISGQVGETQYF.

This clone was picked up a small number of times. The CDR3 DNA reads TGTGCCAGCCTTGGGACTAGCGGGGGAATCCCCAATGAGCAGTTCTTC. This gives the protein CASLGTSGGIPNEQFF. The chain joins TRBV18 to TRBJ2-1; TRBD2 matches at 14 bases. J lost 6 bases, V lost 8 bases, and 9 bases had no gene match. From germline, CDR1 is KGHSH and CDR2 LQKENI. The CDR3 runs to 16 residues.